This T cell receptor beta chain was sequenced for a study of identical twins. General study results and limits: Weaker excess sharing between twins was seen in beta out-of-frame sequences.

All donors were healthy, and all were Caucasian. Unique molecular identifiers were present on cDNA, and template switching added a universal primer site. TCRdb re-analysed the 5' RACE reads in MiXCR, keeping a single row per CDR3 protein. The sample has some 710,000 distinct CDR3 sequences; around 6% are singletons. This clonotype was recorded many times. Its specificity is unknown. Trimming removed 0 bases from V and 4 bases from J, with 19 bases in between. This CDR3 has 16 residues. Germline V CDR1 and CDR2: DFQATT, SNEGSKA (reference sequence). The material sequenced was naive T cells sorted from blood. The V gene is TRBV20-1, the J gene TRBJ2-7; D is perhaps TRBD1 or TRBD2 (6 bases each). The TCR sequence derives from a man younger than 35 in good health. Written as DNA, the CDR3 is TGCAGTGCTAGAGATAGGGTCCCTAGGGGGGTATACGAGCAGTACTTC. Protein sequence: CSARDRVPRGVYEQYF.